This record concerns one TCR beta chain sequence. This clone may be a read error of a much larger clone one base away. Between the trimmed V and J ends, which lost 7 bases and 4 bases, there was a span of 11 bases. This CDR3 is 13 amino acids long. This sample stems from a study of blood T cells in healthy people across ages. A second PCR, run for about 7 to 11 cycles, used a sample-barcoded 5' primer plus a J-beta primer mix. Every cDNA molecule carried a tag from a template-switch adaptor bearing 12 random nucleotides. TCRdb ran MiXCR on the 5' RACE reads and lists one entry per CDR3 protein. Of hundreds of thousands of distinct CDR3 sequences in the sample, 46% were seen once.

The sequenced sample consisted of blood. The gene calls are TRBV12-3 or TRBV12-4 and TRBJ2-1; the D gene is possibly TRBD1 (6 bases). This sequence was found in a man older than 75 in good health. Here the CDR3 reads CASIQQGYNEQFF. In DNA form, the CDR3 reads TGTGCCAGCATTCAACAGGGATACAATGAGCAGTTCTTC.